This TCR beta chain is from a study of identical twins. Study-level results: Cross-sectional statistical analysis was relied on for the conclusions, without the same donors being followed. Models predicted less out-of-frame TCR alpha sharing in monozygotic twins than was found.

Comments on this clonotype: What it binds is unknown.

The cDNA had a unique molecular identifier and a template-switch universal primer site. One entry per CDR3 protein, called by TCRdb with MiXCR from the 5' RACE reads. Here the sample spans hundreds of thousands of distinct CDR3 sequences, 20% to 25% being singletons. These data were also reused for a study on T cells expressing NK-cell markers. That study adds: Topping the CD3+CD56-NKG2C+ fraction as well were these clonotypes, in a handful of donors.

This TCR was recovered from a young woman in good health. What was sequenced was CD4+ T cells sorted from blood.

The CDR3 is CASSGRVAGNTIYF. Here the CDR3 DNA reads TGTGCCAGCAGTGGCAGGGTAGCCGGAAACACCATATATTTT. The chain combines TRBV6-1 with TRBJ1-3, with D possibly matching TRBD1 (5 bases). Per the germline V gene, CDR1 is MNHNS and CDR2 is SASEGT. This CDR3 has 14 residues. V gave up 4 bases and J gave up 4 bases, with 11 bases separating them.